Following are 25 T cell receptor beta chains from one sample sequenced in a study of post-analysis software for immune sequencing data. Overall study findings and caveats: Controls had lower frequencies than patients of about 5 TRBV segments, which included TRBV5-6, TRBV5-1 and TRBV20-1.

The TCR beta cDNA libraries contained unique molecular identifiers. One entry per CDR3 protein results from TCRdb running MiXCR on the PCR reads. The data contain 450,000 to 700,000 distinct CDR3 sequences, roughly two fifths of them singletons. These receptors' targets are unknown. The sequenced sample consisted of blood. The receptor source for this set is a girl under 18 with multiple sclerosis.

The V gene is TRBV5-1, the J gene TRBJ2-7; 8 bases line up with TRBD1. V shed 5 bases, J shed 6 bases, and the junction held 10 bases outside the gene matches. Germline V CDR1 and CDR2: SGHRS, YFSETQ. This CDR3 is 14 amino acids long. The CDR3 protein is CASRTGQDDIEQYF. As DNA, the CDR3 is TGCGCCAGCAGGACGGGACAGGATGATATCGAGCAGTACTTC.

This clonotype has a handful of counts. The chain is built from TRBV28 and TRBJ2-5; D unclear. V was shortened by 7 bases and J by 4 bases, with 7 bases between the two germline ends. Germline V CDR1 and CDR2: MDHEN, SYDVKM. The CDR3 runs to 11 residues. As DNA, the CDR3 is TGTGCCAGCACCCGAAGAGAGACCCAGTACTTC. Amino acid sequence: CASTRRETQYF.

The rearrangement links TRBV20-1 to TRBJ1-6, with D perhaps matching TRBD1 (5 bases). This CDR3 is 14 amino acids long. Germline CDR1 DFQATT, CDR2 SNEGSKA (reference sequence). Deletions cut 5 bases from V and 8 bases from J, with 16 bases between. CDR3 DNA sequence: TGCAGTGCTGTGAGGGGAGGCAGCCATTCACCCCTCCACTTT. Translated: CSAVRGGSHSPLHF.

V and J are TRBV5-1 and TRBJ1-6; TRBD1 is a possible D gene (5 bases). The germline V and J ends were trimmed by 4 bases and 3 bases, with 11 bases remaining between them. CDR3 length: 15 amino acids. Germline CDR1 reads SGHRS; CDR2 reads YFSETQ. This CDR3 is CASSAGQGYNSPLHF. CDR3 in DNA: TGCGCCAGCAGCGCCGGACAAGGCTATAATTCACCCCTCCACTTT.

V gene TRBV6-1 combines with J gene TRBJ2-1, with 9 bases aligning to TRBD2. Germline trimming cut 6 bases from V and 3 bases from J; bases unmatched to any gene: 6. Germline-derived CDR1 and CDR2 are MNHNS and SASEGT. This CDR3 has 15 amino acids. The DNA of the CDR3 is TGTGCCAGCAGGGGGGTAGCGGGGGTCTACAATGAGCAGTTCTTC. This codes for CASRGVAGVYNEQFF.

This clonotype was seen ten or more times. This CDR3 reads CSAPGTSGREHYNEQFF. Here the CDR3 DNA reads TGCAGTGCTCCAGGGACTAGCGGGAGGGAACACTACAATGAGCAGTTCTTC. The chain is built from TRBV20-1 and TRBJ2-1, with TRBD2 identical over 16 bases. V shed 5 bases and J 3 bases; nucleotides not matched to a gene: 7. The germline gives CDR1 DFQATT, CDR2 SNEGSKA (reference sequence). The CDR3 spans 17 residues.

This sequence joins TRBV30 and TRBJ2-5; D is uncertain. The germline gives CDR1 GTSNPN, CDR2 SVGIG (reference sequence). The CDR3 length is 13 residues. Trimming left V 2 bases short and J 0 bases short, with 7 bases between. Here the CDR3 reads CAWSLLNQETQYF. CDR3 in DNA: TGTGCCTGGAGTCTCCTGAACCAAGAGACCCAGTACTTC.

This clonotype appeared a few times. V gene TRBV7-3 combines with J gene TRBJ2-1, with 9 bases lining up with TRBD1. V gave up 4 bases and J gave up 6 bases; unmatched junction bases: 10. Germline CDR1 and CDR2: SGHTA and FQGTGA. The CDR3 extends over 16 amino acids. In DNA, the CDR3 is TGTGCCAGCAGCTCAAGGGGGACAGGGAATGCCAATGAGCAGTTCTTC. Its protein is CASSSRGTGNANEQFF. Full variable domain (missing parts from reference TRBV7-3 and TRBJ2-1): GAGVSQTPSNKVTEKGKYVELRCDPISGHTALYWYRQSLGQGPEFLIYFQGTGAADDSGLPNDRFFAVRPEGSVSTLKIQRTERGDSAVYLCASSSRGTGNANEQFFGPGTRLTVL.

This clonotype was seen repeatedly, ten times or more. The CDR3 spells CASSTGQGKAFF. The CDR3 DNA sequence: TGTGCCAGCAGCACAGGACAGGGAAAAGCTTTCTTT. The chain combines TRBV12-3 or TRBV12-4 with TRBJ1-1, with 8 bases fitting TRBD1. CDR3 length: 12 residues. Trimming cost V 6 bases and J 9 bases; bases outside gene matches: 6.

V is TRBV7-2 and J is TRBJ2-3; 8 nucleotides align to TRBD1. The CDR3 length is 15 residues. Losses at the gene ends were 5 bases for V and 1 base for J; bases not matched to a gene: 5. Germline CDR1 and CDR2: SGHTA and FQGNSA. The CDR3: CASSMTGEGTDTQYF. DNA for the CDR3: TGTGCCAGCAGCATGACAGGGGAGGGCACAGATACGCAGTATTTT. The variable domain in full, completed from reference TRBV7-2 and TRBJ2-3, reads GAGVSQSPSNKVTEKGKDVELRCDPISGHTALYWYRQSLGQGLEFLIYFQGNSAPDKSGLPSDRFSAERTGGSVSTLTIQRTQQEDSAVYLCASSMTGEGTDTQYFGPGTRLTVL.

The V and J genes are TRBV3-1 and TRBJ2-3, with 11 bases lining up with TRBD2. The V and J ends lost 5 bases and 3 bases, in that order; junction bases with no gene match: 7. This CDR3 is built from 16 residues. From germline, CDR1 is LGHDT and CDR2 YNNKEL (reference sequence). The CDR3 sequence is CASSTLAGGMTDTQYF. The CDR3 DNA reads TGTGCCAGCAGCACTTTAGCGGGGGGGATGACAGATACGCAGTATTTT.

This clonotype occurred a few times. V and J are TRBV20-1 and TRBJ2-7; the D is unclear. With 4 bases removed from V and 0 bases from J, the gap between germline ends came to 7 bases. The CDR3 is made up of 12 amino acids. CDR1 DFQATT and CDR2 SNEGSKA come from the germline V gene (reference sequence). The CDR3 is CSAMLSSYEQYF. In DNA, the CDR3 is TGCAGTGCTATGTTAAGCTCCTACGAGCAGTACTTC.

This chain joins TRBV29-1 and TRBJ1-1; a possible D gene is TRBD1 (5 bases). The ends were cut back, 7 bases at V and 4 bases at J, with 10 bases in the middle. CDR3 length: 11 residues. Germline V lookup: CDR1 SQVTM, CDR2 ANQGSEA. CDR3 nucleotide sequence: TGCAGCGCCCAGGGAACCACTGAAGCTTTCTTT. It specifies CSAQGTTEAFF.

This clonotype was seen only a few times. The DNA for the CDR3 is TGTGCCACCAGCAGAGGTCCGGCCTTTAATCAGCCCCAGCATTTT. It translates to CATSRGPAFNQPQHF. The chain couples TRBV15 to TRBJ1-5, with D hard to call. Germline assignment: CDR1 LNHNV and CDR2 YYDKDF (reference sequence). The length of the CDR3 is 15 residues. Trimming left V 1 base short and J 4 bases short, with 11 bases between.

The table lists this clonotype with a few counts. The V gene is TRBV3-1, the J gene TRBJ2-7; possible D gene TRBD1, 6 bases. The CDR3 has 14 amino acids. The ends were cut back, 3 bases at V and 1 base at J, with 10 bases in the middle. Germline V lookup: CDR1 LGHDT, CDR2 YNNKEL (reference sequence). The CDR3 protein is CASSQTGLSYEQYF. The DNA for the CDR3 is TGTGCCAGCAGCCAGACAGGACTTTCCTACGAGCAGTACTTC.

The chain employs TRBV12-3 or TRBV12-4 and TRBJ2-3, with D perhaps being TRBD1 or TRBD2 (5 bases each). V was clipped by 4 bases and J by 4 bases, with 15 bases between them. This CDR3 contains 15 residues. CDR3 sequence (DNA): TGTGCCAGCAGTTCCCAGGGAGCCGGTCCAGATACGCAGTATTTT. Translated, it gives CASSSQGAGPDTQYF.

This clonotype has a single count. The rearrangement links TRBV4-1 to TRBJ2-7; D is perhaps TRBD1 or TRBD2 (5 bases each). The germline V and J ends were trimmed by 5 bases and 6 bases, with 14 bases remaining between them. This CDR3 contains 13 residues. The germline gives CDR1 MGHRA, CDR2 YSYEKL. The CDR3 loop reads CASSGDRSGEQYF. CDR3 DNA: TGCGCCAGCAGCGGGGACCGCTCTGGCGAGCAGTACTTC.

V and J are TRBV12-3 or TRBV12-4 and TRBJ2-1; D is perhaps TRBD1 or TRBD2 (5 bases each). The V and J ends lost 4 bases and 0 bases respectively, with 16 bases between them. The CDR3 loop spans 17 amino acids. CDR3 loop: CASSSEVWGSSYNEQFF. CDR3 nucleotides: TGTGCCAGCAGTTCAGAGGTGTGGGGGAGCTCCTACAATGAGCAGTTCTTC.

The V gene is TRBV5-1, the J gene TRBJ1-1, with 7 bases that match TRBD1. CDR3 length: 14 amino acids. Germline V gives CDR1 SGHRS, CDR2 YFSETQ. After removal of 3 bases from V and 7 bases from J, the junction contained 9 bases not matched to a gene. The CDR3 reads CASSWDSPKGEAFF. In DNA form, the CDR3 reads TGCGCCAGCAGCTGGGACAGCCCCAAGGGTGAAGCTTTCTTT.

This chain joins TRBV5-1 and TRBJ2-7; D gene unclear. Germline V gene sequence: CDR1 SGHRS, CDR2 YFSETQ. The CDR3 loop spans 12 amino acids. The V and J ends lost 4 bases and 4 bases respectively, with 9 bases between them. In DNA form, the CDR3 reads TGCGCCAGCAGCATCGGGCGGTACGAGCAGTACTTC. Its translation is CASSIGRYEQYF.

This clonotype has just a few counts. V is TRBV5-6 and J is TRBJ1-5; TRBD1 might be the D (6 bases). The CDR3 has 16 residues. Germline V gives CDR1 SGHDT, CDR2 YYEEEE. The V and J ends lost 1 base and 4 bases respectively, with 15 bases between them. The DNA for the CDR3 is TGTGCCAGCAGCTTGAGGGAGGGAGGGGGAAATCAGCCCCAGCATTTT. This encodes CASSLREGGGNQPQHF.

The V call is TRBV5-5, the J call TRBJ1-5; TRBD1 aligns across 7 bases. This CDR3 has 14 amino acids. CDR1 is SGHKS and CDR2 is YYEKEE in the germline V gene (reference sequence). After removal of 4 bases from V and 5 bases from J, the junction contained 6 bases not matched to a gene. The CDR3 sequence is CASSVGTDYQPQHF. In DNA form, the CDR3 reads TGTGCCAGCAGCGTCGGGACAGACTATCAGCCCCAGCATTTT.

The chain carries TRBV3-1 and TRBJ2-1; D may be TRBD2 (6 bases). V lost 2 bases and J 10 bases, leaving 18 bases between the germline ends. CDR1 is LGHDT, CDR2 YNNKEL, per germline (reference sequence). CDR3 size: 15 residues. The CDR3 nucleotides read TGTGCCAGCAGCCAATTGTCCCCAACGGGAGACGAGCAGTTCTTC. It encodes CASSQLSPTGDEQFF.

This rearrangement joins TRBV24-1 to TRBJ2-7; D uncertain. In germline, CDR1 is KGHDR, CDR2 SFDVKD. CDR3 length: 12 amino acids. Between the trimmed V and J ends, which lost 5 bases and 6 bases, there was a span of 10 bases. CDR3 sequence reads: CATSVGPPEQYF. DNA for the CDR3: TGTGCCACCAGTGTCGGACCTCCCGAGCAGTACTTC.

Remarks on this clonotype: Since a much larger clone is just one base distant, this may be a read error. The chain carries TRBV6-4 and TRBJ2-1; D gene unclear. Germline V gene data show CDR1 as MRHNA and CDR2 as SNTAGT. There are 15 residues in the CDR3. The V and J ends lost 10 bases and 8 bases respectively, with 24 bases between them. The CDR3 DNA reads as TGTGCCATCCAATTTGCGTGGGTTGATACCTATGAGCAGTTCTTC. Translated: CAIQFAWVDTYEQFF.